Given below is one TCR beta chain in context. Germline assignment: CDR1 MNHNS and CDR2 SASEGT. The CDR3 is made up of 14 amino acids. Trimming removed 6 bases from V and 1 base from J; junction bases left unmatched: 3. The sample comes from a study of blood T cell repertoires in COVID-19. The wider study: Material from acute and convalescent COVID-19 was sourced from the United States, Italy and Spain.

Study processing details: Reference gene primer amplification yielded estimated nucleated cell counts. The data were produced by immunoSEQ multiplex PCR, yet TCRdb's version contains in-frame clones alone and is incomplete. That table is the source of V, J and clone size, and D and trimming were worked out from the DNA. The data hold 220,000 or so clones, with around 81% observed a single time. The V call is TRBV6-1, the J call TRBJ1-1; 9 bases agree with TRBD1. The origin of this receptor is a woman aged 55-70 years with acute or convalescent COVID-19. Sequencing was done on a sample of peripheral blood. The CDR3 loop is CASRMGQGNTEAFF. DNA of the CDR3: TGTGCCAGCAGAATGGGACAGGGGAACACTGAAGCTTTCTTT.